The rows below give T cell receptor beta chains drawn from one sample of a study of T-cell memory formation after mild COVID-19. TCRdb independently ran MiXCR on the 5' RACE reads; one entry per CDR3 protein. The repertoire consists of a few hundred thousand distinct CDR3 sequences, with 9.4% occurring once and the leading ten covering around 20%. Material for sequencing was PBMCs or a T cell subset sorted from them (not recorded which). These receptors were obtained from a man in his late teens or twenties who had mild COVID-19 (a few samples of this study predate the infection). Cell type and time point are not known. Each CDR3 is given with its conserved first and last residue. A D gene is named only where the DNA matches it firmly. Not every row has a clone size; where given, it reads once, few, many or a size class.

d_call	v_call	cdr3_length	clone_size	j_call	cdr3_nt	cdr3_aa
TRBD2	TRBV3-1	16	many	TRBJ2-3	TGTGCCAGCAGCCAAGAGGCTAGCGGGAGCACAGATACGCAGTATTTT	CASSQEASGSTDTQYF
TRBD1	TRBV5-6	16	few	TRBJ2-5	TGTGCCAGCAGCCACTATGACAGGGGTCGCCAGGAGACCCAGTACTTC	CASSHYDRGRQETQYF
.	TRBV9	17	.	TRBJ1-3	TGTGCCAGCAGCGAGGCGCCAGGGCGGTCCTCTGGAAACACCATATATTTT	CASSEAPGRSSGNTIYF
.	TRBV24-1	12	.	TRBJ2-7	TGTGCCACCTCCGGGAGTCTTGACGAGCAGTACTTC	CATSGSLDEQYF
.	TRBV7-2	14	many	TRBJ1-2	TGTGCCAGCAGCTTATCCATTGCTAACTATGGCTACACCTTC	CASSLSIANYGYTF
.	TRBV12-3/TRBV12-4	14	.	TRBJ1-5	TGTGCCAGCAGTAGGGCAGGGGATCCTCAGCCCCAGCATTTT	CASSRAGDPQPQHF
.	TRBV6-6	13	.	TRBJ1-1	TGTGCCAGCAGACCTGGACGGAACACTGAAGCTTTCTTT	CASRPGRNTEAFF
TRBD1	TRBV20-1	14	many	TRBJ2-7	TGCAGTGCTAGAGCCCAGGGACAGCGCTACGAGCAGTACTTC	CSARAQGQRYEQYF
.	TRBV5-1	14	few	TRBJ2-1	TGCGCCAGCAGCTTGGCGCGGCTTGACAATGAGCAGTTCTTC	CASSLARLDNEQFF
.	TRBV6-1	14	.	TRBJ1-2	TGTGCCAGCGGGGGGGCAGGGATGCTCTATGGCTACACCTTC	CASGGAGMLYGYTF
.	TRBV6-2/TRBV6-3	14	.	TRBJ2-1	TGTGCCAGCAGTCGCGTTGACATATACAATGAGCAGTTCTTC	CASSRVDIYNEQFF
.	TRBV20-1	13	few	TRBJ1-2	TGCAGTGCACGGAACAGGGTGATGTACGGCTACACCTTC	CSARNRVMYGYTF
TRBD2	TRBV5-6	16	many	TRBJ2-3	TGTGCCAGCAGCTTCGGACCTAGCGGGCGTACAGATACGCAGTATTTT	CASSFGPSGRTDTQYF
TRBD2	TRBV7-2	16	few	TRBJ2-7	TGTGCCAGCAGCTTAGCTGGCGGGGGTGACTCCTACGAGCAGTACTTC	CASSLAGGGDSYEQYF
TRBD1	TRBV3-1	15	few	TRBJ2-2	TGTGCCAGCAGCGCCGGGACAGATAACACCGGGGAGCTGTTTTTT	CASSAGTDNTGELFF
.	TRBV7-6	15	many	TRBJ2-6	TGTGCCAGCAGCCTCCGGGTCTCTGGGGCCAACGTCCTGACTTTC	CASSLRVSGANVLTF
TRBD1	TRBV6-5	14	few	TRBJ2-7	TGTGCCAGCAGCCTGGACAGGCTTACCTACGAGCAGTACTTC	CASSLDRLTYEQYF
.	TRBV27	14	.	TRBJ1-6	TGTGCCAGCAGTTCGTGGGGGGATAATTCACCCCTCCACTTT	CASSSWGDNSPLHF
.	TRBV7-9	10	few	TRBJ1-1	TGTGCCAGCAGCGGGGGGCAAGCTTTCTTT	CASSGGQAFF
TRBD1	TRBV4-3	15	.	TRBJ1-6	TGCGCCAGCAGCCAGCAACAGGGGGAGAATTCACCCCTCCACTTT	CASSQQQGENSPLHF
TRBD1	TRBV27	15	few	TRBJ1-2	TGTGCCAGCAGTTATGGGCAGGGGGCGATATATGGCTACACCTTC	CASSYGQGAIYGYTF
TRBD2	TRBV24-1	16	.	TRBJ2-1	TGTGCCACCAGTGAGACCGCTAGCGGGAGGGGTAATGAGCAGTTCTTC	CATSETASGRGNEQFF
TRBD1	TRBV6-5	14	few	TRBJ2-7	TGTGCCTCTCGGGGTGGACAGGGGGCCTACGAGCAGTACTTC	CASRGGQGAYEQYF
.	TRBV25-1	13	few	TRBJ2-2	TGTGCCAGCAGACGAGGGGAAGGCGGGGAGCTGTTTTTT	CASRRGEGGELFF
TRBD2	TRBV11-2	16	.	TRBJ2-1	TGTGCCAGCGGCATTAGCGGGGCAAGCTCCTACAATGAGCAGTTCTTC	CASGISGASSYNEQFF
.	TRBV25-1	13	few	TRBJ2-5	TGTGCCAGCACCTCGCTCGGAAAAGAGACCCAGTACTTC	CASTSLGKETQYF
.	TRBV5-4	13	few	TRBJ2-3	TGTGCCAGCAGCCATTTGGGCGTATGGGGAGAGTATTTT	CASSHLGVWGEYF
.	TRBV5-1	14	many	TRBJ2-4	TGCGCCAGCAGCGGGGGGACACTTCAAAACATTCAGTACTTC	CASSGGTLQNIQYF
.	TRBV7-2	14	few	TRBJ1-1	TGTGCCAGCAGCTTAGAGCCCAGGGGTAATGAAGCTTTCTTT	CASSLEPRGNEAFF
.	TRBV4-2	15	few	TRBJ2-3	TGTGCCAGCAGCCTCCGCTCCTCGGAGACAGATACGCAGTATTTT	CASSLRSSETDTQYF
.	TRBV10-3	15	few	TRBJ2-6	TGTGCCATCAGTGAGGAGGGGGCTGGGGCCAACGTCCTGACTTTC	CAISEEGAGANVLTF
.	TRBV6-2/TRBV6-3	15	many	TRBJ1-5	TGTGCCAGCAGTTACCTCGGGGGAGGCAATCAGCCCCAGCATTTT	CASSYLGGGNQPQHF
.	TRBV4-2	14	.	TRBJ2-5	TGTGCCAGCAGCCAAGTGGCAGAGCAAGAGACCCAGTACTTC	CASSQVAEQETQYF
.	TRBV6-5	14	few	TRBJ2-7	TGTGCCAGCAGTCCCGGCCCCAGCTCCTACGAGCAGTACTTC	CASSPGPSSYEQYF
.	TRBV9	15	many	TRBJ1-2	TGTGCCAGCAGCACAACCGAGGGGAGGACCCGGGGCTACACCTTC	CASSTTEGRTRGYTF
TRBD1	TRBV20-1	15	.	TRBJ1-2	TGCAGTGCTAGAGACGTACAGGGGGTGTTCTATGGCTACACCTTC	CSARDVQGVFYGYTF
TRBD2	TRBV7-2	17	.	TRBJ2-3	TGTGCCAGCAGCCTACGGACTAGCGGGGGGGCAATAGATACGCAGTATTTT	CASSLRTSGGAIDTQYF
.	TRBV5-1	14	few	TRBJ1-1	TGCGCCAGCAGCGGTCGGGGACAGAACACTGAAGCTTTCTTT	CASSGRGQNTEAFF
.	TRBV20-1	14	.	TRBJ2-3	TGCAGTGCACCCGTTCGATCACGGTCAGATACGCAGTATTTT	CSAPVRSRSDTQYF
.	TRBV5-1	14	once	TRBJ2-3	TGCGCCAGCAGCTTGGCTAGTTTGCCAGATACGCAGTATTTT	CASSLASLPDTQYF
TRBD1	TRBV20-1	14	many	TRBJ1-2	TGCAGTGCTAGAGTTACAGGGGGCGGCTATGGCTACACCTTC	CSARVTGGGYGYTF
.	TRBV11-2	11	few	TRBJ1-2	TGTGCCAGCAGCTTGGCGGGGGGCTACACCTTC	CASSLAGGYTF
.	TRBV6-1	11	.	TRBJ1-1	TGTGCCAGCCTTTTAGGCACTGAAGCTTTCTTT	CASLLGTEAFF
.	TRBV11-2	17	few	TRBJ2-1	TGTGCCAGCAGCTTAGAGGGCCGGGGGGCCGTATACAATGAGCAGTTCTTC	CASSLEGRGAVYNEQFF
.	TRBV5-1	16	.	TRBJ2-1	TGCGCCAGCAGCTTGGCCGTCTCAGGGGGAGGCAATGAGCAGTTCTTC	CASSLAVSGGGNEQFF
.	TRBV7-9	15	.	TRBJ2-1	TGTGCCAGCAGCTTAGCGTACAGCTCCTACAATGAGCAGTTCTTC	CASSLAYSSYNEQFF
.	TRBV25-1	15	.	TRBJ2-1	TGTGCCAGCAGTGAACTCGGGACCCAAGACAATGAGCAGTTCTTC	CASSELGTQDNEQFF
.	TRBV5-1	13	few	TRBJ2-3	TGCGCCAGCAGAGACGATCTTACAGATACGCAGTATTTT	CASRDDLTDTQYF
.	TRBV20-1	14	.	TRBJ1-6	TGCAGTGCTAGATGGGGATGGCATAATTCACCCCTCCACTTT	CSARWGWHNSPLHF
.	TRBV6-6	14	few	TRBJ1-2	TGTGCCAGCAGTTACCCGGACGACCTGGGCGGCTACACCTTC	CASSYPDDLGGYTF
.	TRBV12-3/TRBV12-4	14	.	TRBJ1-4	TGTGCCAGCAGTTTAGCAGTGTTCGGTGAAAAACTGTTTTTT	CASSLAVFGEKLFF
.	TRBV5-5	13	few	TRBJ2-7	TGTGCCAGCAGCTTGCCCTATCACTACGAGCAGTACTTC	CASSLPYHYEQYF
.	TRBV7-2	13	many	TRBJ2-1	TGTGCCAGCAGCTTATCGTCACACAATGAGCAGTTCTTC	CASSLSSHNEQFF
.	TRBV29-1	11	.	TRBJ1-1	TGCAGCGTTCGACAGAACACTGAAGCTTTCTTT	CSVRQNTEAFF
TRBD2	TRBV6-6	15	many	TRBJ2-5	TGTGCCAGCAGTTCTGCGGGGGGGAGTTCAGAGACCCAGTACTTC	CASSSAGGSSETQYF
.	TRBV20-1	11	few	TRBJ1-2	TGCAGTGTCAAGGAGTTCTATGGCTACACCTTC	CSVKEFYGYTF